Listed below are T cell receptor beta chains from one sample, sequenced in a study of shared clonotypes between healthy human individuals. TCRdb's table, derived via immunoSEQ multiplex PCR, lists solely in-frame clones and lacks some. The data contain some 1 million clones, 70% to 80% of them seen just once; the ten biggest clones take up roughly 1.5%. Material: memory CD4+ T cells sorted from blood. The receptors stem from a man aged 18 to 29 in good health. CDR3s include the opening cysteine and the closing phenylalanine or tryptophan. The D gene is left open where the match is weak. Only part of the rows carry a size: once, few, many, or a class if the clone is expanded.

v_call,clone_size,d_call,j_call,cdr3_aa,cdr3_nt
TRBV19,.,TRBD1,TRBJ2-7,CASTLTGDTYEQYF,TGTGCCAGTACCCTTACAGGGGACACCTACGAGCAGTACTTC
TRBV5-1,few,.,TRBJ1-1,CASSLYTGQAEAFF,TGCGCCAGCAGCTTGTATACAGGGCAGGCTGAAGCTTTCTTT
TRBV10-2,.,.,TRBJ2-7,CASSGQGTAYEQYF,TGCGCCAGCAGTGGGCAGGGAACGGCCTACGAGCAGTACTTC
TRBV5-1,.,.,TRBJ1-1,CASSDSMNTEAFF,TGCGCCAGCAGCGACAGCATGAACACTGAAGCTTTCTTT
TRBV30,.,.,TRBJ1-2,CAWGDYTF,TGTGCCTGGGGGGACTACACCTTC
TRBV7-2,.,TRBD1,TRBJ1-5,CASSLGGGQGRDQPQHF,TGTGCCAGCAGCTTAGGCGGGGGACAGGGAAGGGATCAGCCCCAGCATTTT
TRBV29-1,.,TRBD1,TRBJ2-3,CSVEGGQYRGDTQYF,TGCAGCGTTGAAGGGGGACAGTACCGAGGAGATACGCAGTATTTT
TRBV18,.,.,TRBJ1-2,CASSPAQAGISGYTF,TGTGCCAGCTCACCGGCGCAGGCGGGCATATCTGGCTACACCTTC
TRBV19,.,TRBD2,TRBJ2-1,CASSVAGGEGNEQFF,TGTGCCAGTAGTGTAGCGGGGGGAGAGGGCAATGAGCAGTTCTTC
TRBV7-9,.,TRBD1,TRBJ1-4,CASSFGTAGEKLFF,TGTGCCAGCAGCTTCGGGACAGCGGGTGAAAAACTGTTTTTT
TRBV6-6,.,TRBD2,TRBJ2-7,CASSYSGGDPGQYF,TGTGCCAGCAGTTACTCGGGGGGGGATCCAGGGCAGTACTTC
TRBV2,.,.,TRBJ2-7,CASSRGLYEQYF,TGTGCCAGCTCTAGGGGTCTCTACGAGCAGTACTTC
TRBV4-1,.,.,TRBJ1-5,CASSQAGTSYSNQPQHF,TGCGCCAGCAGCCAAGCCGGGACATCATATAGCAATCAGCCCCAGCATTTT
TRBV5-6,.,TRBD2,TRBJ2-3,CASSLRGTRQTDTQYF,TGTGCCAGCAGCTTGCGAGGGACTAGGCAGACAGATACGCAGTATTTT